This TCR beta chain was sequenced for a study of blood T cell repertoires in COVID-19. Study background: Sample material is recorded as cDNA or gDNA derived from T cells, B-cell-depleted T cells, or PBMCs.

Produced via immunoSEQ multiplex PCR; TCRdb's table is partial and in-frame only. The table lists 80,000 to 130,000 clones, around 85% of them singletons. Trimming removed 4 bases from V and 4 bases from J, with 14 bases in between. CDR1 KGHSH and CDR2 LQKENI come from the germline V gene. This CDR3 spans 15 amino acids. The chain is built from TRBV18 and TRBJ2-1, with a tentative D call TRBD1 (6 bases). The sample was PBMCs or T cells enriched from blood (not recorded which). This sequence originates from a woman between 50 and 59 years old who had recovered from COVID-19. The CDR3 reads CASSQSQGLYNEQFF. CDR3 nucleotide sequence: TGTGCCAGCTCACAGAGCCAGGGGTTGTACAATGAGCAGTTCTTC.